These 29 T cell receptor beta chains were all obtained from the same sample, sequenced in a study of T cell repertoires in cytomegalovirus infection. TCRdb reprocessed the reads with MiXCR, giving one entry per CDR3 protein. The data show 370,000 or so distinct CDR3 sequences, with about 35% seen just once and about 13% held by the top ten. Antigens of these TCRs are unknown. This sample comprised cultured PBMCs, obtained from culture after CMV antigen stimulation. These receptors were collected from a human donor in good health (CMV status not recorded). Some clones in this sample may be carry-over from other donors' samples.

This clonotype showed up just a few times. This sequence joins TRBV2 and TRBJ2-2, with D maybe TRBD2 (5 bases). The CDR3 sequence is 15 residues long. Germline CDR1 is SNHLY and CDR2 is FYNNEI. Trimming stripped 6 bases from V and 6 bases from J, with 17 bases between. CDR3 nucleotides: TGTGCCAGCAGGGTGTCTAGCCGGTCATCCGGGGAGCTGTTTTTT. It is translated as CASRVSSRSSGELFF.

This clonotype was detected a few times. The chain joins TRBV20-1 to TRBJ2-2; D possibly matches TRBD1 or TRBD2 (5 bases each). The germline gives CDR1 DFQATT, CDR2 SNEGSKA (reference sequence). The V and J ends lost 4 bases and 9 bases respectively, with 12 bases between them. This CDR3 is built from 12 residues. The CDR3 loop is CSATGLARELFF. CDR3 bases: TGCAGTGCTACGGGGCTAGCTCGGGAGCTGTTTTTT.

This clonotype was seen only a few times. V gene TRBV6-6 combines with J gene TRBJ2-7, with D perhaps assigned TRBD1 or TRBD2 (5 bases each). Trimming stripped 0 bases from V and 1 base from J, with 19 bases between. CDR1 and CDR2 from the germline V gene are MNHNY and SVGAGI (reference sequence). The CDR3 loop spans 18 amino acids. The CDR3 loop is CASSYSTPGGSLSYEQYF. The CDR3 nucleotides are TGTGCCAGCAGTTACTCGACGCCTGGGGGTTCGCTTTCCTACGAGCAGTACTTC.

This chain connects TRBV7-8 to TRBJ1-1; perhaps TRBD1 as D (5 bases). Per the germline V gene, CDR1 is SGHVS and CDR2 is FQNEAQ. There are 14 residues in the CDR3. Trimming left V 3 bases short and J 0 bases short, with 8 bases between. CDR3 protein: CASSFEGLNTEAFF. In nucleotides, the CDR3 is TGTGCCAGCAGCTTCGAGGGGTTGAACACTGAAGCTTTCTTT.

Ten or more counts support this clonotype. The chain has TRBV12-3 or TRBV12-4 and TRBJ2-1, with D possibly matching TRBD2 (6 bases). V was shortened by 5 bases and J by 7 bases, with 24 bases between the two germline ends. The CDR3 covers 17 residues. CDR3 bases: TGTGCCAGCAGTAAAATCGTACTCGGACTAAGTGGAAATGAGCAGTTCTTC. Translating gives CASSKIVLGLSGNEQFF.

This clonotype was observed many times. The V and J genes are TRBV6-1 and TRBJ2-1; 9 nucleotides match TRBD1. Trimming cost V 6 bases and J 7 bases; bases outside gene matches: 13. From germline, CDR1 is MNHNS and CDR2 SASEGT. The CDR3 contains 16 residues. For the CDR3, the DNA is TGTGCCAGCAGCCGCCCCGGGACAGGGACCAAGAATGAGCAGTTCTTC. This sequence encodes CASSRPGTGTKNEQFF.

The chain recombines TRBV6-4 with TRBJ2-2; D is unclear. This CDR3 comprises 13 residues. Between the trimmed V and J ends, which lost 0 bases and 4 bases, there was a span of 3 bases. Germline-derived CDR1 and CDR2 are MRHNA and SNTAGT. In nucleotides, the CDR3 is TGTGCCAGCAGTGACTCCCCCACCGGGGAGCTGTTTTTT. Translating it yields CASSDSPTGELFF.

The chain combines TRBV6-5 with TRBJ2-7; 12 bases are a match to TRBD1. Trimming at V came to 5 bases and at J to 7 bases, leaving 9 bases not matched to a gene. The CDR3 consists of 15 residues. Germline V gives CDR1 MNHEY, CDR2 SVGAGI. The CDR3 region is CASSTRDRGPGEQYV. DNA for the CDR3: TGTGCCAGCAGTACCCGGGACAGGGGGCCGGGGGAGCAGTACGTC.

This clonotype was observed a few times. The V call is TRBV12-3 or TRBV12-4, the J call TRBJ1-1, with 10 bases aligning to TRBD1. The CDR3 runs to 15 residues. Trimming removed 1 base from V and 3 bases from J; junction bases left unmatched: 2. The CDR3 sequence is CASSLDDRGHTEAFF. The CDR3 coding sequence is TGTGCCAGCAGTTTAGATGACAGGGGGCACACTGAAGCTTTCTTT.

The V call is TRBV20-1, the J call TRBJ2-1, with 8 bases that match TRBD2. Germline V gives CDR1 DFQATT, CDR2 SNEGSKA (reference sequence). With 0 bases clipped from V and 1 base from J, the junction kept 5 bases outside the gene matches. CDR3 length: 16 amino acids. CDR3 region: CSARDASGPSYNEQFF. Written as DNA, the CDR3 is TGCAGTGCTAGAGATGCTAGCGGGCCTTCCTACAATGAGCAGTTCTTC.

The chain employs TRBV7-4 and TRBJ1-6; possibly TRBD1 for D (6 bases). V shed 4 bases and J shed 9 bases, with 22 bases lying between them. The CDR3 sequence is 17 residues long. The germline V gene has CDR1 SGHVT and CDR2 SQSDAQ. The CDR3 bases are TGTGCCAGCAGCTCCCACGAGCGGGGGGGCGCAGGTTCACCCCTCCACTTT. The encoded protein is CASSSHERGGAGSPLHF.

This clonotype showed up just a few times. The chain carries TRBV24-1 and TRBJ1-1; D possibly corresponds to TRBD1 (5 bases). CDR3 size: 13 residues. Trimming took 4 bases from V and 8 from J, leaving 13 bases between them. The germline V gene encodes CDR1 KGHDR and CDR2 SFDVKD. The CDR3 bases are TGTGCCACCAGTGACGGGGACCTGGACGAAGCTTTCTTT. Its translation is CATSDGDLDEAFF.

The chain carries TRBV7-9 and TRBJ2-1; D remains unclear. The germline CDR1 and CDR2 sequences are SEHNR and FQNEAQ (reference sequence). V lost 4 bases and J lost 0, with 10 bases in between. This CDR3 region has 15 residues. The CDR3 loop reads CASSSTQSSYNEQFF. CDR3 nucleotides: TGTGCCAGCAGCTCGACACAGAGCTCCTACAATGAGCAGTTCTTC.

This clonotype was seen at least ten times. V and J are TRBV7-8 and TRBJ1-5; no clear D gene. Germline CDR1 is SGHVS and CDR2 is FQNEAQ. The CDR3 is made up of 16 amino acids. The V end was cut by 0 bases, the J end by 0 bases, with 9 bases between. The CDR3 DNA follows: TGTGCCAGCAGCTTAGCGCCTTCAGATAGCAATCAGCCCCAGCATTTT. It specifies CASSLAPSDSNQPQHF.

The chain is built from TRBV20-1 and TRBJ2-7; D is perhaps TRBD2 (6 bases). The CDR3 consists of 13 residues. The V end was cut by 3 bases, the J end by 4 bases, with 13 bases between. Germline CDR1 is DFQATT and CDR2 is SNEGSKA (reference sequence). CDR3 sequence: CSASSGSGYEQYV. CDR3 nucleotides: TGCAGTGCTAGTAGCGGAAGTGGGTACGAGCAGTACGTC.

The V gene is TRBV12-5, the J gene TRBJ2-7; D may be TRBD2 (5 bases). Trimming shortened V by 5 bases and J by 4 bases, and 9 bases separated the two germline ends. This CDR3 has 12 amino acids. Germline CDR1 and CDR2: LGHNT and FRNRAP. As DNA, the CDR3 is TGTGCTAGTGGTAAGGACTGGTACGAGCAGTACTTC. This codes for CASGKDWYEQYF.

This clonotype was seen only once. This rearrangement joins TRBV12-3 or TRBV12-4 to TRBJ2-3; 7 bases are a match to TRBD2. The V segment lost 7 bases and the J segment 5 bases; nucleotides outside the gene matches: 15. The CDR3 is 16 residues long. CDR3 amino acids: CASKNLDGREEDTQYF. In nucleotides, the CDR3 is TGTGCCAGCAAAAACCTGGATGGGAGGGAGGAAGATACGCAGTATTTT.

A few counts support this clonotype. The chain is built from TRBV7-9 and TRBJ2-5; D might be TRBD1 (5 bases). The CDR3 spans 14 residues. Per the germline V gene, CDR1 is SEHNR and CDR2 is FQNEAQ (reference sequence). V lost 2 bases and J 1 base, leaving 8 bases between the germline ends. The CDR3: CASSLWQGQETQYF. The CDR3 region has the DNA TGTGCCAGCAGCTTATGGCAGGGCCAAGAGACCCAGTACTTC.

The V gene is TRBV4-3, the J gene TRBJ2-3, with 8 bases identical to TRBD1. Trimming cost V 0 bases and J 3 bases; bases outside gene matches: 11. The CDR3 has 18 amino acids. The germline gives CDR1 LGHNA, CDR2 YSLEER. CDR3 DNA sequence: TGCGCCAGCAGCCAAGATGCCCGGCGACAGGGGTGGACAGATACGCAGTATTTT. This encodes CASSQDARRQGWTDTQYF.

J is TRBJ2-5 and V is TRBV12-3 or TRBV12-4; D gene ambiguous. Trimming removed 3 bases from V and 1 base from J, with 12 bases in between. The CDR3 runs to 15 residues. For the CDR3, the DNA is TGTGCCAGCAGTTTTTGGCATTTTCCCCAAGAGACCCAGTACTTC. This encodes CASSFWHFPQETQYF.

The J gene is TRBJ1-3, the V gene TRBV9, with 7 nucleotides matching TRBD1. From germline, CDR1 is SGDLS and CDR2 YYNGEE. This CDR3 comprises 16 residues. V was clipped by 2 bases and J by 2 bases; unmatched bases: 7. CDR3 in amino acids: CASSVTPTGTGNTIYF. Here the CDR3 DNA reads TGTGCCAGCAGCGTTACACCGACAGGGACTGGAAACACCATATATTTT.

This chain links TRBV12-3 or TRBV12-4 with TRBJ1-6, with D possibly matching TRBD1 (5 bases). The CDR3 length is 14 residues. V was clipped by 1 base and J by 6 bases, with 7 bases between them. The CDR3 DNA reads TGTGCCAGCAGTTTAGACAGGCTTAATTCACCCCTCCACTTT. Protein: CASSLDRLNSPLHF.

The chain combines TRBV28 with TRBJ2-1; D gene uncertain. Germline V CDR1 and CDR2: MDHEN, SYDVKM. V shed 2 bases and J shed 8 bases, with 10 bases lying between them. The CDR3 extends over 13 amino acids. CDR3 residues: CASSLGPTYEQFF. In DNA form, the CDR3 reads TGTGCCAGCAGTTTAGGGCCCACCTATGAGCAGTTCTTC.

Worth noting for this clonotype: A junction end diverges from the germline sequence, so it may reflect a read error. V is TRBV11-3 and J is TRBJ1-1; D is ambiguous. The CDR3 consists of 13 residues. From germline, CDR1 is SGHNT and CDR2 YENEEA. CDR3 bases: TGTGCCAGCAGCTTAGTTTCCGGGAATGTCGAGGTCTTT. Residues: CASSLVSGNVEVF.

The chain combines TRBV7-2 with TRBJ1-2; D perhaps matches TRBD1 (5 bases). The germline CDR1 and CDR2 sequences are SGHTA and FQGNSA. The CDR3 length is 14 residues. V was cut by 7 bases and J by 3 bases, with 15 bases left in between. The CDR3 loop reads CASNHRDDDYGYTF. CDR3 in DNA: TGTGCCAGCAATCACCGGGACGACGACTATGGCTACACCTTC.

The chain employs TRBV7-3 and TRBJ2-3; the D gene is possibly TRBD2 (5 bases). The germline gives CDR1 SGHTA, CDR2 FQGTGA. Trimming removed 5 bases from V and 5 bases from J, with 5 bases in between. The CDR3 totals 11 residues. The CDR3 sequence: CASSEGDTQYF. CDR3 bases: TGTGCCAGCAGCGAGGGAGATACGCAGTATTTT.

This clonotype was seen more than once but under ten times. J is TRBJ2-2 and V is TRBV19; TRBD1 matches at 7 bases. This CDR3 has 17 amino acids. V gave up 6 bases and J gave up 6 bases; unmatched junction bases: 16. CDR1 and CDR2 from the germline V gene are LNHDA and SQIVND (reference sequence). CDR3 coding DNA: TGTGCCAGTAGAGCGACAGGGCGCGAAAAGAGGCCCGGGGAGCTGTTTTTT. This codes for CASRATGREKRPGELFF. Supplemented by reference TRBV19 and TRBJ2-2, the full variable domain reads DGGITQSPKYLFRKEGQNVTLSCEQNLNHDAMYWYRQDPGQGLRLIYYSQIVNDFQKGDIAEGYSVSREKKESFPLTVTSAQKNPTAFYLCASRATGREKRPGELFFGEGSRLTVL.

This clonotype has a handful of counts. V and J are TRBV6-2 or TRBV6-3 and TRBJ1-2; 8 positions agree with TRBD1. V trimming: 2 bases; J trimming: 4 bases; junction bases outside the gene matches: 9. Germline CDR1 MNHEY, CDR2 SVGEGT. The CDR3 totals 16 residues. The CDR3 region is CASSYGPPGQVYGYTF. For the CDR3, the DNA is TGTGCCAGCAGTTACGGTCCTCCGGGACAGGTCTATGGCTACACCTTC.

This clonotype was recorded once. This chain uses TRBV11-2 with TRBJ1-2; D is unclear. This CDR3 region has 12 residues. Germline lookup yields CDR1 SGHAT and CDR2 FQNNGV. Trimming cost V 5 bases and J 5 bases, with 9 bases left between them. Here the CDR3 reads CASSRSLYGYTF. CDR3 in DNA: TGTGCCAGCAGCCGCTCCCTTTATGGCTACACCTTC. Together with reference TRBV11-2 and TRBJ1-2, the CDR3 gives the full variable domain: EAGVAQSPRYKIIEKRQSVAFWCNPISGHATLYWYQQILGQGPKLLIQFQNNGVVDDSQLPKDRFSAERLKGVDSTLKIQPAKLEDSAVYLCASSRSLYGYTFGSGTRLTVV.